Included here is one TCR beta chain sequence, with context. Its antigen is not known. Germline CDR1 MDHEN, CDR2 SYDVKM. V lost 4 bases and J lost 1; bases outside the gene matches: 6. The CDR3 loop spans 15 amino acids. Stated treatment: about 20 received Ad26.COV2.S at low or high dose, single or two shots; about 5 received placebo; per-sample allocation not given. Following the first vaccine or placebo injection, samples were taken on day 63. This sample was included in a study of Ad26.COV2.S vaccination and SARS-CoV-2 variants. Study results and caveats: The study found higher spike-specific TCR breadth in vaccine than placebo recipients. Recipients of vaccine and of placebo showed similar breadth of their non-spike TCR repertoires. An underestimation of total T cell responses may have resulted from the TCR breadth and depth analyses.

The assay was immunoSEQ multiplex PCR, and TCRdb's table has in-frame clones only and misses some. The data show about 400,000 clones, over 80% seen once. Material: peripheral blood, obtained in a trial of Ad26.COV2.S vaccine versus placebo. The origin of this receptor is a person between 18 and 65 years old who received the Ad26.COV2.S COVID-19 vaccine or a placebo. The chain joins TRBV28 to TRBJ2-7; 8 bases map to TRBD1. As DNA, the CDR3 is TGTGCCAGCAGTTCCGGGGACAGGCAATCCTACGAGCAGTACTTC. This sequence encodes CASSSGDRQSYEQYF.